This T cell receptor beta chain derives from a study of blood T cell repertoires in COVID-19. In Seattle, patients joined the study during active infection and were tracked longitudinally. Germline V CDR1 and CDR2: LGHDT, YNNKEL (reference sequence). Between the trimmed V and J ends, which lost 1 base and 2 bases, there was a span of 9 bases. The CDR3 spans 14 residues. The data were produced by immunoSEQ multiplex PCR, yet TCRdb's version contains in-frame clones alone and is incomplete. The sample lists approximately 110,000 clones; about 85% were seen once. The chain recombines TRBV3-1 (or the pseudogene TRBV3-2) with TRBJ2-7, with D uncertain. This clonotype originated in a woman at least 80 years old with COVID-19, enrolled during active disease. The sample taken for sequencing was peripheral blood. The CDR3 loop reads CASSQGSGTYEQYF. The CDR3 bases are TGTGCCAGCAGCCAAGGATCAGGAACCTACGAGCAGTACTTC.